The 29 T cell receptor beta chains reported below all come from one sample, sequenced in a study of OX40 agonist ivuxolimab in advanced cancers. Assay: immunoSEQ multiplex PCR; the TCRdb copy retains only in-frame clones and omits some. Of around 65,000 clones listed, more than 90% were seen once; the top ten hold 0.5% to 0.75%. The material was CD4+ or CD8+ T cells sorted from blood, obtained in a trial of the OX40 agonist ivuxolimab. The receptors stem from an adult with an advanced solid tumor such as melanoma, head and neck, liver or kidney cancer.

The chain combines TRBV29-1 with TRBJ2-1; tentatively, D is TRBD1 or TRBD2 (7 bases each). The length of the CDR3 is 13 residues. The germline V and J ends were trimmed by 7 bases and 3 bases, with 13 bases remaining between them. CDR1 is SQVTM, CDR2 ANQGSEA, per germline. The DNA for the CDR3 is TGCAGCGCAGGGGGGGGGAACTACAATGAGCAGTTCTTC. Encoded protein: CSAGGGNYNEQFF.

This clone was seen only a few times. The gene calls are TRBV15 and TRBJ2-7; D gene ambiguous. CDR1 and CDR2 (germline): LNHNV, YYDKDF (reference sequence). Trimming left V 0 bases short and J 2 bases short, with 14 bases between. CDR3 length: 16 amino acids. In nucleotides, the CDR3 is TGTGCCACCAGCAGAGATATTAATAAGGCAGCCTACGAGCAGTACTTC. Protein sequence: CATSRDINKAAYEQYF.

CDR3 amino acids: CASSTPQGVGTEAFF. The CDR3 DNA follows: TGTGCCAGCAGTACCCCACAGGGGGTGGGCACTGAAGCTTTCTTT. The chain couples TRBV6-7 to TRBJ1-1; 8 bases agree with TRBD1. TRBV6-7 qualifies as an ORF whose function is uncertain. V lost 5 bases and J lost 4; bases outside the gene matches: 9. This CDR3 region has 15 residues.

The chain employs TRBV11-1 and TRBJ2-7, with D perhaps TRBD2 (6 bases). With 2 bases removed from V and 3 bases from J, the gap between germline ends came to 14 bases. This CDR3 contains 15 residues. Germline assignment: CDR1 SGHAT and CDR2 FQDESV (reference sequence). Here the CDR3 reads CASSLSRGSFYEQYF. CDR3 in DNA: TGTGCCAGCAGCTTAAGTCGGGGGTCATTCTACGAGCAGTACTTC. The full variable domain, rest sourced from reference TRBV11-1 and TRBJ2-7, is EAEVAQSPRYKITEKSQAVAFWCDPISGHATLYWYRQILGQGPELLVQFQDESVVDDSQLPKDRFSAERLKGVDSTLKIQPAELGDSAMYLCASSLSRGSFYEQYFGPGTRLTVT.

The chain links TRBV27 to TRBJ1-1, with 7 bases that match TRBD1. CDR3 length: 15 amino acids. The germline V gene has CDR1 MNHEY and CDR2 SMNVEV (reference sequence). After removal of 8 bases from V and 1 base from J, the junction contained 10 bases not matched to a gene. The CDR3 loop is CASRTLGQTNTEAFF. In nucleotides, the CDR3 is TGTGCCAGCCGTACCCTGGGACAGACGAACACTGAAGCTTTCTTT.

CDR3 DNA sequence: TGCAGCGTTGAAGGCCAACAGGGATATGAAGCTTTCTTT. It translates to CSVEGQQGYEAFF. The chain is built from TRBV29-1 and TRBJ1-1; D is possibly TRBD1 (6 bases). With 1 base removed from V and 7 bases from J, the gap between germline ends came to 13 bases. The CDR3 covers 13 residues. Germline lookup yields CDR1 SQVTM and CDR2 ANQGSEA.

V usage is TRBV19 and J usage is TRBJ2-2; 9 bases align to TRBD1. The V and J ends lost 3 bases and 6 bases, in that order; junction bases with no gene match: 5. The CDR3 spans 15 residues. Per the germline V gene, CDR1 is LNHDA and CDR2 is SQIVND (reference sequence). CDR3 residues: CASSIGTGQAGELFF. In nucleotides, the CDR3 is TGTGCCAGTAGTATCGGGACAGGGCAGGCCGGGGAGCTGTTTTTT.

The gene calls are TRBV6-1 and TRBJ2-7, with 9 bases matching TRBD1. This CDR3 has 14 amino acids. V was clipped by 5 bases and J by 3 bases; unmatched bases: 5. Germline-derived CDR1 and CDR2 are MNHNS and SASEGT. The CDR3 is CASSSTTGGYEQYF. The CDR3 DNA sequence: TGTGCCAGCAGTTCAACGACAGGGGGCTACGAGCAGTACTTC.

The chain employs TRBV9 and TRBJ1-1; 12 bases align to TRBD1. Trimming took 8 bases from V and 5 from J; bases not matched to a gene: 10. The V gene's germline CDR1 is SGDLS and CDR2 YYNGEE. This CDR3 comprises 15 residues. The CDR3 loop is CASGGTGGAGTEAFF. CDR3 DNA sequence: TGTGCCAGTGGCGGGACAGGGGGCGCGGGGACTGAAGCTTTCTTT.

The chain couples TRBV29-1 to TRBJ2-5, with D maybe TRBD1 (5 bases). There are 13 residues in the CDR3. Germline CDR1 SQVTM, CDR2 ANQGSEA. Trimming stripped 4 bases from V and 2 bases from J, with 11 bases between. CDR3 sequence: CSVGGNRQETQYF. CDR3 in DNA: TGCAGCGTTGGTGGGAACAGGCAAGAGACCCAGTACTTC. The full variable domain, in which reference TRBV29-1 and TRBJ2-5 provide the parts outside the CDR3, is SAVISQKPSRDICQRGTSLTIQCQVDSQVTMMFWYRQQPGQSLTLIATANQGSEATYESGFVIDKFPISRPNLTFSTLTVSNMSPEDSSIYLCSVGGNRQETQYFGPGTRLLVL.

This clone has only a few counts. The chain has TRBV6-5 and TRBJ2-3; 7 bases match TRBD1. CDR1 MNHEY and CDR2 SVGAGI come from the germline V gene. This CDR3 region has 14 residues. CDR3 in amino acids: CAAKGQYGTDTQYF. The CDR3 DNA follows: TGTGCAGCAAAGGGACAGTACGGCACAGATACGCAGTATTTT.

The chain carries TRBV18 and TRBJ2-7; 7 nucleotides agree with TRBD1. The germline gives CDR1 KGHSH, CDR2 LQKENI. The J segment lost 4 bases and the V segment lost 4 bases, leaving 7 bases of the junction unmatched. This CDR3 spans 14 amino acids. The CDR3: CASSRQGSRYEQYF. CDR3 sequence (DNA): TGTGCCAGCTCACGACAGGGTTCGAGGTACGAGCAGTACTTC.

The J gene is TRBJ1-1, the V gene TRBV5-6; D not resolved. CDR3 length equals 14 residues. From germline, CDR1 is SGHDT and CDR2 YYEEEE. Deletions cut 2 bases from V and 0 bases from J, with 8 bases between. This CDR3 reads CASSFGEVNTEAFF. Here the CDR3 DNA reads TGTGCCAGCAGCTTCGGAGAGGTGAACACTGAAGCTTTCTTT.

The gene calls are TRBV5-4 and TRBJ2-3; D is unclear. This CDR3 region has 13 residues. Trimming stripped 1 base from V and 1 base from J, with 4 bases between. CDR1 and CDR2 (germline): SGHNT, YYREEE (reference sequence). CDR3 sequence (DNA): TGTGCCAGCAGCTTGCAGGGCACAGATACGCAGTATTTT. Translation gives CASSLQGTDTQYF.

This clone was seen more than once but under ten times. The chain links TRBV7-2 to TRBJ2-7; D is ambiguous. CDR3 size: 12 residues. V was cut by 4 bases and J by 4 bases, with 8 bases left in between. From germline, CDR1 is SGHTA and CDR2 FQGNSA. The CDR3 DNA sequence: TGTGCCAGCAGCTCCACTCGGTACGAGCAGTACTTC. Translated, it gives CASSSTRYEQYF.

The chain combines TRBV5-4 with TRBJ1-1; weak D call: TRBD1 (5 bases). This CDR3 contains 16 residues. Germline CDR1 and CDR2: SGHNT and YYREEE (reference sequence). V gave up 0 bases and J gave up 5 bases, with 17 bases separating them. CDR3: CASSLAPGPEGTEAFF. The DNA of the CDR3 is TGTGCCAGCAGCTTGGCACCGGGCCCAGAGGGGACTGAAGCTTTCTTT.

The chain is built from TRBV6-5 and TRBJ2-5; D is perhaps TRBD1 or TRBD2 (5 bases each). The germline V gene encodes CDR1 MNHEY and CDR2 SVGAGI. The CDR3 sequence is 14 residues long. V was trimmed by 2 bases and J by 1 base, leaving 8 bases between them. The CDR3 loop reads CASSYGGSQETQYF. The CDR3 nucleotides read TGTGCCAGCAGTTACGGGGGTAGCCAAGAGACCCAGTACTTC.

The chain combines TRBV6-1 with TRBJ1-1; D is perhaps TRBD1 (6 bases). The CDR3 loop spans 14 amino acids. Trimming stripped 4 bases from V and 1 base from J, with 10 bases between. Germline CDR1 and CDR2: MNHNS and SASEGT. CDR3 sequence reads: CASSGLQGNTEAFF. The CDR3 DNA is TGTGCCAGCAGTGGGCTACAGGGGAACACTGAAGCTTTCTTT.

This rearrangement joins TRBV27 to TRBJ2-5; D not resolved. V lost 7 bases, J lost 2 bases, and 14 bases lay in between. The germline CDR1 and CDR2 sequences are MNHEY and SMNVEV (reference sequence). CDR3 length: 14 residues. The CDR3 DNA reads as TGTGCCAGCATGCCCTGGCAGACGCAAGAGACCCAGTACTTC. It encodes CASMPWQTQETQYF.

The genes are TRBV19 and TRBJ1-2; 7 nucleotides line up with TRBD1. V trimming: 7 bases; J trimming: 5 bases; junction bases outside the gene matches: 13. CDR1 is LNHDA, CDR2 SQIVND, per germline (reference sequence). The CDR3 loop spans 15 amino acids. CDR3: CASNTLQAGGYGYTF. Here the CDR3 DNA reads TGTGCCAGTAATACCCTTCAGGCAGGGGGGTATGGCTACACCTTC. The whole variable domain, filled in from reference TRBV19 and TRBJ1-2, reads DGGITQSPKYLFRKEGQNVTLSCEQNLNHDAMYWYRQDPGQGLRLIYYSQIVNDFQKGDIAEGYSVSREKKESFPLTVTSAQKNPTAFYLCASNTLQAGGYGYTFGSGTRLTVV.

CDR3 nucleotides: TGTGCCAGTAGTGTGGACAGGGCCAGGGGTGAAGCTTTCTTT. Translating it yields CASSVDRARGEAFF. J is TRBJ1-1 and V is TRBV19; TRBD1 matches 8 bases. The trim removed 5 bases at V and 7 bases at J, leaving 9 bases unmatched. The CDR3 loop spans 14 amino acids. CDR1 and CDR2 from the germline V gene are LNHDA and SQIVND (reference sequence). The full variable domain, completed using reference TRBV19 and TRBJ1-1, is DGGITQSPKYLFRKEGQNVTLSCEQNLNHDAMYWYRQDPGQGLRLIYYSQIVNDFQKGDIAEGYSVSREKKESFPLTVTSAQKNPTAFYLCASSVDRARGEAFFGQGTRLTVV.

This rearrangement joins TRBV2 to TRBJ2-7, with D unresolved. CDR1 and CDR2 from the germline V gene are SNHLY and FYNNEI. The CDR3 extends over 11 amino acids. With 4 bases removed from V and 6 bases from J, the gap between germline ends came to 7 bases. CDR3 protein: CASSGKLEQYF. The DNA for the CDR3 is TGTGCCAGCAGTGGCAAGCTCGAGCAGTACTTC.

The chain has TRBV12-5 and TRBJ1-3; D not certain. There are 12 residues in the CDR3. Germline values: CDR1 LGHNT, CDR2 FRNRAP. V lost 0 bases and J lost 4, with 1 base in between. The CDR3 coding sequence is TGTGCTAGTGGTTTGGTGGGAAACACCATATATTTT. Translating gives CASGLVGNTIYF.

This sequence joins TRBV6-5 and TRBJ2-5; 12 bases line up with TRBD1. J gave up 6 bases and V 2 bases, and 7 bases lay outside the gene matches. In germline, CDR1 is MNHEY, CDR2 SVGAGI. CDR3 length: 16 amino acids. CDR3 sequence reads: CASSYRGQGAQKTQYF. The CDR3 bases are TGTGCCAGCAGTTACCGGGGACAGGGGGCGCAAAAGACCCAGTACTTC.

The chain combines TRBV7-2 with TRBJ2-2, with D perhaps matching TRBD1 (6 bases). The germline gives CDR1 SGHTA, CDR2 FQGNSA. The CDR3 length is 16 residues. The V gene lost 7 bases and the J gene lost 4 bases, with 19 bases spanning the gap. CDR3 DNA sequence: TGTGCCAGCAACCTAGGGGGACCTTGGGGCACCGGGGAGCTGTTTTTT. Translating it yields CASNLGGPWGTGELFF.

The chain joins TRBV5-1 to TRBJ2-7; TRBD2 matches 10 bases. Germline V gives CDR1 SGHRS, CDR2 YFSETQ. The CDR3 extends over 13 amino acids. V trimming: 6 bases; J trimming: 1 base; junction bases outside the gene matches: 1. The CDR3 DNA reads TGCGCCAGCAAGCGGGAGGGTTCCTACGAGCAGTACTTC. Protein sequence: CASKREGSYEQYF.

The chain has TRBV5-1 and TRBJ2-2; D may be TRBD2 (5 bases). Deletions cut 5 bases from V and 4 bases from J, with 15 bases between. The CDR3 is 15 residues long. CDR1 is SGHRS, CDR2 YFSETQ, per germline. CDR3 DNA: TGCGCCAGCAGTAGAGAGGGCCCGATCACCGGGGAGCTGTTTTTT. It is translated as CASSREGPITGELFF.

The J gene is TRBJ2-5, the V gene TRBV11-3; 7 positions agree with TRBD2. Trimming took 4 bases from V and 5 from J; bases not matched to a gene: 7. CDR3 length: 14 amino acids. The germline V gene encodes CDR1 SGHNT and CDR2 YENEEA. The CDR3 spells CASSSPPAGETQYF. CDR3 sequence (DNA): TGTGCCAGCAGCTCACCACCAGCGGGGGAGACCCAGTACTTC.

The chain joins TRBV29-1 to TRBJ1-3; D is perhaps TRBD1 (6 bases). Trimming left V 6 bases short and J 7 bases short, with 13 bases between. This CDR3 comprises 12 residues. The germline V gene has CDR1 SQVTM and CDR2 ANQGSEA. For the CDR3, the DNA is TGCAGCGTCCAACGGGGGGCGAACACCATATATTTT. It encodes CSVQRGANTIYF.